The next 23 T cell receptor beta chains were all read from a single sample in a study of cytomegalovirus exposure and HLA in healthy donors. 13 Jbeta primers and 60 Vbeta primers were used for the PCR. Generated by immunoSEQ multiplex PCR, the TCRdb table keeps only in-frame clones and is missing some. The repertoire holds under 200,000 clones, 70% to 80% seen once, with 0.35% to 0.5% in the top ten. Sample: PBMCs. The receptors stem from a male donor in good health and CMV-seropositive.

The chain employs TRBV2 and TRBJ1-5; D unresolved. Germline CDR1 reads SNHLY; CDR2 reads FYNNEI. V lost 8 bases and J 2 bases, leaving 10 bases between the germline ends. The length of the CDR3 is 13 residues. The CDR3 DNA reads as TGTGCCAGCCGGAGGGATGGCAATCAGCCCCAGCATTTT. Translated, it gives CASRRDGNQPQHF.

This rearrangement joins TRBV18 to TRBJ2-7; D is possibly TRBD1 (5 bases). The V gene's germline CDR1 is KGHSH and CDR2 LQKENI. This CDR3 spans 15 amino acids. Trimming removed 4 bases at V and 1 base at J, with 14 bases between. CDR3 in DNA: TGTGCCAGCTCACTTTACCAGGGAATTTCCTACGAGCAGTACTTC. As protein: CASSLYQGISYEQYF.

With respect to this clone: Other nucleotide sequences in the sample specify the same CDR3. The CDR3: CASSLTGGRTEAFF. In DNA form, the CDR3 reads TGTGCCAGCAGCTTAACAGGGGGCCGGACTGAAGCTTTCTTT. The V and J genes are TRBV7-2 and TRBJ1-1; 9 bases line up with TRBD1. After removal of 2 bases from V and 5 bases from J, the junction contained 3 bases not matched to a gene. The CDR3 runs to 14 residues. Germline-derived CDR1 and CDR2 are SGHTA and FQGNSA.

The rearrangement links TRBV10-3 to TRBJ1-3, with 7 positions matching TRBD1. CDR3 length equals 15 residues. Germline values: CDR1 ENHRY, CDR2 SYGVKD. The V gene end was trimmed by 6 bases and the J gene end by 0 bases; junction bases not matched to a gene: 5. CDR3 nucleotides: TGTGCCATCAGGGACAGGTTCAGCTCTGGAAACACCATATATTTT. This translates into CAIRDRFSSGNTIYF.

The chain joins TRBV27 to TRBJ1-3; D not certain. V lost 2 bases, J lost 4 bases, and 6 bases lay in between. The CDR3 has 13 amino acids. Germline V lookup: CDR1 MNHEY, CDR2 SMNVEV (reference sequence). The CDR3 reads CASSLVVGNTIYF. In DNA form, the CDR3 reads TGTGCCAGCAGTTTAGTCGTAGGAAACACCATATATTTT.

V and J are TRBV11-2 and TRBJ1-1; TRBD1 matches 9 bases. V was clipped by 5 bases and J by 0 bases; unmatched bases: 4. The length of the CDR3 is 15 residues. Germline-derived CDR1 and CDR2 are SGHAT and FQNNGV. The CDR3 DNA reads TGTGCCAGCAGCGTGGACAGGGGCATGAACACTGAAGCTTTCTTT. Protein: CASSVDRGMNTEAFF.

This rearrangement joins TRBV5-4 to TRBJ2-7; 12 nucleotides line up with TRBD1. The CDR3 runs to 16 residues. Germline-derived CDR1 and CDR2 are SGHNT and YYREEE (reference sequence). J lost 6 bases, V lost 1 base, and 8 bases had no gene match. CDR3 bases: TGTGCCAGCAGCTTGACTACCGGGACAGGGGGCGTCGAGCAGTACTTC. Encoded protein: CASSLTTGTGGVEQYF. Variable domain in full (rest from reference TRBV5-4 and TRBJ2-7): ETGVTQSPTHLIKTRGQQVTLRCSSQSGHNTVSWYQQALGQGPQFIFQYYREEENGRGNFPPRFSGLQFPNYSSELNVNALELDDSALYLCASSLTTGTGGVEQYFGPGTRLTVT.

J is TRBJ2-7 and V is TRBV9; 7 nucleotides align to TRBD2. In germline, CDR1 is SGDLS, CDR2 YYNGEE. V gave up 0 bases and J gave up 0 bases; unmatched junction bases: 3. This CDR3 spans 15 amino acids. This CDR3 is CASSVAWEGSYEQYF. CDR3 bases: TGTGCCAGCAGCGTAGCTTGGGAGGGCTCCTACGAGCAGTACTTC.

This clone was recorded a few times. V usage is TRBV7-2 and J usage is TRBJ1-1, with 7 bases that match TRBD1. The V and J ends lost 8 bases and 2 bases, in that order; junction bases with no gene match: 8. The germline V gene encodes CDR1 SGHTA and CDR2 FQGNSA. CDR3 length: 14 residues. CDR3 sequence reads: CASAAGGTNTEAFF. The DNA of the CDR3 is TGTGCCAGCGCGGCAGGGGGGACCAACACTGAAGCTTTCTTT. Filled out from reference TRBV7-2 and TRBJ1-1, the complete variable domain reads GAGVSQSPSNKVTEKGKDVELRCDPISGHTALYWYRQSLGQGLEFLIYFQGNSAPDKSGLPSDRFSAERTGGSVSTLTIQRTQQEDSAVYLCASAAGGTNTEAFFGQGTRLTVV.

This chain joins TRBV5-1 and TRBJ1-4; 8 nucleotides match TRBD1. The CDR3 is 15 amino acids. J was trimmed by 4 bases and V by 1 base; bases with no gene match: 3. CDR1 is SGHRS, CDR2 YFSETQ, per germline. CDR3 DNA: TGCGCCAGCAGCTTGCCGACAGGGGTTAATGAAAAACTGTTTTTT. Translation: CASSLPTGVNEKLFF.

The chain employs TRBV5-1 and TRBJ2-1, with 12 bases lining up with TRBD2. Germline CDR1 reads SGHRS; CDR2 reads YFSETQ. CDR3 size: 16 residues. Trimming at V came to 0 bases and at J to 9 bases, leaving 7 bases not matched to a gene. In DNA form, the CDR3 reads TGCGCCAGCAGCTTGGCGGCGACTAGCGGGAGCAGTGAGCAGTTCTTC. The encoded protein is CASSLAATSGSSEQFF.

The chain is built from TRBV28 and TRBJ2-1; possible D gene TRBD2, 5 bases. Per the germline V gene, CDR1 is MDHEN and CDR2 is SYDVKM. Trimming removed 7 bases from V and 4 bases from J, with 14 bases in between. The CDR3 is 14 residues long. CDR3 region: CASKRLGEYNEQFF. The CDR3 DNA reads TGTGCCAGCAAACGACTGGGAGAGTACAATGAGCAGTTCTTC.

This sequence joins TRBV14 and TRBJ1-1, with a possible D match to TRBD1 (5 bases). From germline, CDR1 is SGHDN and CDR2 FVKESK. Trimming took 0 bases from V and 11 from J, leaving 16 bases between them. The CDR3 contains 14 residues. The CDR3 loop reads CASSQEVPGTTAFF. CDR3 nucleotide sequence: TGTGCCAGCAGCCAAGAGGTTCCGGGGACTACGGCTTTCTTT.

The CDR3 DNA follows: TGTGCCAGCAGCTTTTACCAGGACAGATCCTACGAGCAGTACTTC. Translated, it gives CASSFYQDRSYEQYF. V is TRBV7-9 and J is TRBJ2-7; D perhaps matches TRBD1 (6 bases). Germline loops: CDR1 SEHNR, CDR2 FQNEAQ (reference sequence). This CDR3 contains 15 residues. V shed 3 bases and J shed 1 base, with 13 bases lying between them.

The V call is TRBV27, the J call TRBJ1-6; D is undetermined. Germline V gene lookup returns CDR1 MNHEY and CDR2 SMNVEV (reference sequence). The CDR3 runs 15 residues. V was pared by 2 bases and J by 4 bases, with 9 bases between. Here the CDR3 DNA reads TGTGCCAGCAGTTTAACTAACGGTTATAATTCACCCCTCCACTTT. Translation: CASSLTNGYNSPLHF.

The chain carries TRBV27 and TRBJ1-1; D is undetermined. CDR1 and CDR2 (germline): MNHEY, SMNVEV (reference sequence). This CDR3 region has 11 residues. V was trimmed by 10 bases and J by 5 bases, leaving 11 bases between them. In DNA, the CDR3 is TGTGCCAACGCACGGAGTACTGAAGCTTTCTTT. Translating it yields CANARSTEAFF.

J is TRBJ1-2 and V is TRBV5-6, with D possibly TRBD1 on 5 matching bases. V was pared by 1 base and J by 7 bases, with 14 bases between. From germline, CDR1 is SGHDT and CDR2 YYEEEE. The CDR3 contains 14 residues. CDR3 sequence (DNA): TGTGCCAGCAGCTTGATTAAGGGGCCACGTGGCTACACCTTC. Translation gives CASSLIKGPRGYTF.

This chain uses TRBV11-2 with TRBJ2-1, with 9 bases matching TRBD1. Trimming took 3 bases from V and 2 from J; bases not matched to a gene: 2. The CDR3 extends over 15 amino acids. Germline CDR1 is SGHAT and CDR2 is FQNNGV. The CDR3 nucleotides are TGTGCCAGCAGCTTGGGACAGGGAACCTACAATGAGCAGTTCTTC. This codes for CASSLGQGTYNEQFF.

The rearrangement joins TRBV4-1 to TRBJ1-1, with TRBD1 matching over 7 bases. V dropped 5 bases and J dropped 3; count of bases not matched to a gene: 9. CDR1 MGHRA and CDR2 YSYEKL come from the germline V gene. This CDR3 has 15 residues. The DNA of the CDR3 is TGCGCCAGCAGCTATACAGGGGAGGTGGACACTGAAGCTTTCTTT. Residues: CASSYTGEVDTEAFF.

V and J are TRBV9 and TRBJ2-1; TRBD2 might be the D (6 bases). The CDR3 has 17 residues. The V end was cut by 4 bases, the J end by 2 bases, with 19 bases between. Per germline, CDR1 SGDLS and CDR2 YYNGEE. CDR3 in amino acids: CASSPISSDIAYNEQFF. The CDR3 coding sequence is TGTGCCAGCAGCCCTATCTCTAGCGATATCGCCTACAATGAGCAGTTCTTC.

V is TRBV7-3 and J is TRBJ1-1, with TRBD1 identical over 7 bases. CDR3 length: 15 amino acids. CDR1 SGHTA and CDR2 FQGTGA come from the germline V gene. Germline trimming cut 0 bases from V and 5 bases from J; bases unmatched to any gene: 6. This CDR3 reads CASSLTTGWETEAFF. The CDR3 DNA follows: TGTGCCAGCAGCTTAACGACAGGGTGGGAAACTGAAGCTTTCTTT.

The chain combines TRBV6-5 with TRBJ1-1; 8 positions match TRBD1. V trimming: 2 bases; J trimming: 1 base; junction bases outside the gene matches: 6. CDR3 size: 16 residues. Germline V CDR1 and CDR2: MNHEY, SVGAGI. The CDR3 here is CASSYHGGQGNTEAFF. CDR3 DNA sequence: TGTGCCAGCAGTTACCACGGAGGACAGGGGAACACTGAAGCTTTCTTT.

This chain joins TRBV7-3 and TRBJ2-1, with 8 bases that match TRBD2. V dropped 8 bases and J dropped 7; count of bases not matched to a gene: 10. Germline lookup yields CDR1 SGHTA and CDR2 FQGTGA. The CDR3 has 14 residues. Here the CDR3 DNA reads TGTGCCAGCGGTCGAAACGGGGGGGTTAATGAGCAGTTCTTC. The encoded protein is CASGRNGGVNEQFF.